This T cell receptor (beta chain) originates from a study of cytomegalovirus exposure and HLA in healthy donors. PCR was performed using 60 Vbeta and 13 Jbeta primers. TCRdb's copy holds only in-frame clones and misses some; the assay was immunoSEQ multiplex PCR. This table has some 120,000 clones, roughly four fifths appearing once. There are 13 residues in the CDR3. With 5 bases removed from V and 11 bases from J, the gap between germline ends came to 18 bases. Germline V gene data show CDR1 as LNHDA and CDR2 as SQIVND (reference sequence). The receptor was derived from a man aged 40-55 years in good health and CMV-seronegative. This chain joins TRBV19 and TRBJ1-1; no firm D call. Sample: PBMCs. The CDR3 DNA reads TGTGCCAGTAGTCCGGATGCGCCACCCGGGGCTTTCTTT. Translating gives CASSPDAPPGAFF.